The clone carrying this T cell receptor (beta chain) was counted ten times or more. Its specificity is not known. The missing CDR3 end, 3 residues past where the read stops, is filled in from the germline J gene. The data belong to a study of T cell clonality in common variable immunodeficiency. Study observations and caveats: Repertoire-complication correlations in CVID were limited by patient heterogeneity. Fewer deletions and N-nucleotide insertions were reportedly seen in common variable immunodeficiency TCR beta sequences.

This CDR3 region has 20 residues. Germline trimming cut 3 bases from V and 5 bases from J; bases unmatched to any gene: 21. Patients had low serum IgG, IgA and/or IgM and specific antibody deficiency. Measured with immunoSEQ multiplex PCR; TCRdb has only the in-frame clones, and not every one. Singletons are absent from the sample, which has some 19,000 clones. This TCR derives from a human donor with common variable immunodeficiency. The V gene is TRBV7-1, the J gene TRBJ2-5; 10 nucleotides match TRBD2. TRBV7-1 is reported as an ORF; its role is uncertain. Source material: peripheral blood mononuclear cells. CDR3 bases read: TGTGCCAGCAGCTCCCGACTAGCGGGTGACCGGTGGTATGTTATGGAGACC. It specifies CASSSRLAGDRWYVMET. The entire CDR3 sequence reads CASSSRLAGDRWYVMETQYF.